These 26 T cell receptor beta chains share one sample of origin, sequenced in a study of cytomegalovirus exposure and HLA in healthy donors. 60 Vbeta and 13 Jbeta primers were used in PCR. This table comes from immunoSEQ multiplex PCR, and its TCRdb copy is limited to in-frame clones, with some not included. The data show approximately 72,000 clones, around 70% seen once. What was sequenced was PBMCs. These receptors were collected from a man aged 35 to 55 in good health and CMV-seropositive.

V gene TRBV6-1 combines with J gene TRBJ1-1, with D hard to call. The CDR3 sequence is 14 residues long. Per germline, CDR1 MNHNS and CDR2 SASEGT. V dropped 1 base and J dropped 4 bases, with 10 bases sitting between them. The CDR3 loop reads CASSEDVERTEAFF. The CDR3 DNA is TGTGCCAGCAGTGAAGACGTAGAGCGCACTGAAGCTTTCTTT.

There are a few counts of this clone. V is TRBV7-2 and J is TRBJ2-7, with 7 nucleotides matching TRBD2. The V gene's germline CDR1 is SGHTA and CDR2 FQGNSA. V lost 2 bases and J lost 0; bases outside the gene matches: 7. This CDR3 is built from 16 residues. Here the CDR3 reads CASSLSASGPSYEQYF. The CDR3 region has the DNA TGTGCCAGCAGCTTATCGGCTAGCGGTCCCTCCTACGAGCAGTACTTC.

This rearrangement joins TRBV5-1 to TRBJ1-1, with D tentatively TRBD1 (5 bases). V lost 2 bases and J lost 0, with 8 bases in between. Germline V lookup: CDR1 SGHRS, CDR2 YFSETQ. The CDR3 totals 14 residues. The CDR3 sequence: CASSFAGMNTEAFF. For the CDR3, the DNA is TGCGCCAGCAGCTTCGCAGGGATGAACACTGAAGCTTTCTTT. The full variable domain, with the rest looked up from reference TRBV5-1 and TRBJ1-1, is KAGVTQTPRYLIKTRGQQVTLSCSPISGHRSVSWYQQTPGQGLQFLFEYFSETQRNKGNFPGRFSGRQFSNSRSEMNVSTLELGDSALYLCASSFAGMNTEAFFGQGTRLTVV.

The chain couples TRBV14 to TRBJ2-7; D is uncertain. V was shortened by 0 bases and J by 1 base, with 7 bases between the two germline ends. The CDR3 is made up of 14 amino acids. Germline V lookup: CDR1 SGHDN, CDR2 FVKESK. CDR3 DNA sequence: TGTGCCAGCAGCCAAGATCGTACATCCTACGAGCAGTACTTC. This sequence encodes CASSQDRTSYEQYF.

This chain's CDR3 is CASSPRTNTGELFF. The CDR3 DNA reads as TGCGCCAGCAGCCCGAGGACAAACACCGGGGAGCTGTTTTTT. The rearrangement links TRBV5-1 to TRBJ2-2, with a tentative D call TRBD1 (5 bases). The CDR3 is 14 amino acids. Trimming took 4 bases from V and 2 from J, leaving 9 bases between them. CDR1 is SGHRS, CDR2 YFSETQ, per germline.

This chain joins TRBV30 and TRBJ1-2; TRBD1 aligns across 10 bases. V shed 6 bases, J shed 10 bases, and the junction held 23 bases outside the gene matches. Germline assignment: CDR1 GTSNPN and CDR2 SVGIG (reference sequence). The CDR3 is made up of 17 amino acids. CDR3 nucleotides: TGTGCCTGCCTAAACAGGGGGACAGGGGTTCTGTCGGCCCACTACACCTTC. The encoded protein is CACLNRGTGVLSAHYTF.

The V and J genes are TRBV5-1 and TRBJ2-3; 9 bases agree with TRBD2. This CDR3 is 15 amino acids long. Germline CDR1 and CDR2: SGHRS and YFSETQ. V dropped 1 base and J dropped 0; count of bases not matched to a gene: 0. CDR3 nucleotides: TGCGCCAGCAGCTTGCTAGCGGGGAGCACAGATACGCAGTATTTT. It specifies CASSLLAGSTDTQYF. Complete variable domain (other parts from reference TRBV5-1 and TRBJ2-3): KAGVTQTPRYLIKTRGQQVTLSCSPISGHRSVSWYQQTPGQGLQFLFEYFSETQRNKGNFPGRFSGRQFSNSRSEMNVSTLELGDSALYLCASSLLAGSTDTQYFGPGTRLTVL.

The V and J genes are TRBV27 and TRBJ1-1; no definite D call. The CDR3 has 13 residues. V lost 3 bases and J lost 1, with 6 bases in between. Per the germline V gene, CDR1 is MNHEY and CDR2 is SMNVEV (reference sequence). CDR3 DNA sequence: TGTGCCAGCAGTTTGTCAGAGAACACTGAAGCTTTCTTT. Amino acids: CASSLSENTEAFF.

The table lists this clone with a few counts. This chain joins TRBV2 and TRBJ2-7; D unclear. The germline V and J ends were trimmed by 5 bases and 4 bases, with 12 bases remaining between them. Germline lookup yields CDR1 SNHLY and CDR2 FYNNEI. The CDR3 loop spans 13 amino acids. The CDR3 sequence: CASSSGLEYEQYF. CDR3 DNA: TGTGCCAGCAGTTCTGGGCTTGAATACGAGCAGTACTTC.

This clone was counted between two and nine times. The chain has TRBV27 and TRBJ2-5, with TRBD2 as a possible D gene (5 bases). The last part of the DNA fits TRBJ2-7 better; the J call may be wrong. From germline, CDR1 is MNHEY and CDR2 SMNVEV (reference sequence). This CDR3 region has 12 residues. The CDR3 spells CASSGVGSEQYF. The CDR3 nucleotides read TGTGCCAGCAGCGGGGTGGGGAGCGAGCAGTACTTC.

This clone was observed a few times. CDR3: CASSVQGANPGELFF. CDR3 nucleotide sequence: TGTGCCAGCAGCGTACAGGGGGCCAACCCCGGGGAGCTGTTTTTT. The chain is built from TRBV9 and TRBJ2-2, with 8 bases aligning to TRBD1. Germline loops: CDR1 SGDLS, CDR2 YYNGEE. V was clipped by 1 base and J by 6 bases; unmatched bases: 5. This CDR3 has 15 residues.

DNA for the CDR3: TGTGCCAGTAACCTACAGGGGCGCTACTATGGCTACACCTTC. Protein: CASNLQGRYYGYTF. V and J are TRBV19 and TRBJ1-2; 7 nucleotides line up with TRBD1. Germline trimming cut 7 bases from V and 3 bases from J; bases unmatched to any gene: 8. This CDR3 has 14 amino acids. The germline gives CDR1 LNHDA, CDR2 SQIVND (reference sequence).

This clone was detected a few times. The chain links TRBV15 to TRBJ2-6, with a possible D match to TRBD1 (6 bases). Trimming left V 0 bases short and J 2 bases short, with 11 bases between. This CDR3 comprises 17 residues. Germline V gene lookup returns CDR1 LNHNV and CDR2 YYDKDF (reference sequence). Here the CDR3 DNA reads TGTGCCACCAGCAGAGAGCTTGGGGGCGCTGGGGCCAACGTCCTGACTTTC. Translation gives CATSRELGGAGANVLTF.

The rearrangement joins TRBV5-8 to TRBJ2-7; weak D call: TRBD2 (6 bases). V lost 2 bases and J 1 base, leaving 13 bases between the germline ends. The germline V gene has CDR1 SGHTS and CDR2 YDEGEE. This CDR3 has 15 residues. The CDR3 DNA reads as TGTGCCAGCAGCTTATGGAGGGTGGGATCCTACGAGCAGTACTTC. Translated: CASSLWRVGSYEQYF.

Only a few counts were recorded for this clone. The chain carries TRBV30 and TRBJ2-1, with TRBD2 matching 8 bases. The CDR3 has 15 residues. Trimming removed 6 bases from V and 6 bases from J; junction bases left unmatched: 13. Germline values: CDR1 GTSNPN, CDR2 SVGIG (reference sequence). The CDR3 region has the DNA TGTGCCTGCACTAACATAGCGGGGTATCTCAATGAGCAGTTCTTC. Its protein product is CACTNIAGYLNEQFF.

As DNA, the CDR3 is TGCAGCGTTGAAGTGGACTGGCCCTCCTACAATGAGCAGTTCTTC. It is translated as CSVEVDWPSYNEQFF. This rearrangement joins TRBV29-1 to TRBJ2-1; possibly TRBD2 for D (5 bases). Trimming cost V 1 base and J 0 bases, with 10 bases left between them. The CDR3 has 15 amino acids. Germline loops: CDR1 SQVTM, CDR2 ANQGSEA.

The CDR3 spells CASSRYQETQYF. CDR3 in DNA: TGTGCCAGCAGCCGGTACCAAGAGACCCAGTACTTC. This chain uses TRBV11-2 with TRBJ2-5; D not resolved. Germline V lookup: CDR1 SGHAT, CDR2 FQNNGV. The CDR3 covers 12 residues. Trimming removed 5 bases from V and 0 bases from J, with 4 bases in between.

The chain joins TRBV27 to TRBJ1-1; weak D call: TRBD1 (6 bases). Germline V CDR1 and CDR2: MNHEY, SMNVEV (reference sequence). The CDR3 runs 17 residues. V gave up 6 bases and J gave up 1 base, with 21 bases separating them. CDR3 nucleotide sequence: TGTGCCAGCAGCGATATAGGGGCAGGGGAGCAGAACACTGAAGCTTTCTTT. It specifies CASSDIGAGEQNTEAFF.

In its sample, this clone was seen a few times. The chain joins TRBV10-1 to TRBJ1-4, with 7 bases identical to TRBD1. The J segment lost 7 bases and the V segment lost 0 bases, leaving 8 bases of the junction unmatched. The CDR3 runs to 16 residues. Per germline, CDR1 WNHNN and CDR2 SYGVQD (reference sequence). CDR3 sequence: CASSESVEGGSEKLFF. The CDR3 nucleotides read TGCGCCAGCAGTGAGTCAGTGGAAGGGGGCAGTGAAAAACTGTTTTTT.

The CDR3 protein is CASTTSGVREQYF. The CDR3 DNA reads as TGCGCCAGCACGACTAGCGGGGTTCGCGAGCAGTACTTC. The chain recombines TRBV4-1 with TRBJ2-7; TRBD2 agrees at 11 bases. The CDR3 loop spans 13 amino acids. Germline CDR1 and CDR2: MGHRA and YSYEKL. V gave up 7 bases and J gave up 6 bases; unmatched junction bases: 5.

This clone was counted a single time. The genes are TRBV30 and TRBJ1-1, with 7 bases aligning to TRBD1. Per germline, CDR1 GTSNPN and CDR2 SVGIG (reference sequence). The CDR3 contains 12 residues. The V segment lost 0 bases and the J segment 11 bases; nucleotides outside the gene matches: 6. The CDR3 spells CAWSVQGTRAFF. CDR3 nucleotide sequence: TGTGCCTGGAGTGTACAGGGGACTAGGGCTTTCTTT.

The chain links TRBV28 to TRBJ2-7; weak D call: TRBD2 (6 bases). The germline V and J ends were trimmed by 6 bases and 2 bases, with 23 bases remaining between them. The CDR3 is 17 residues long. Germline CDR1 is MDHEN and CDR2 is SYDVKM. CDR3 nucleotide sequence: TGTGCCAGCAGACCAGCGGGTCCAGGGCCAAGTACCTACGAGCAGTACTTC. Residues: CASRPAGPGPSTYEQYF.

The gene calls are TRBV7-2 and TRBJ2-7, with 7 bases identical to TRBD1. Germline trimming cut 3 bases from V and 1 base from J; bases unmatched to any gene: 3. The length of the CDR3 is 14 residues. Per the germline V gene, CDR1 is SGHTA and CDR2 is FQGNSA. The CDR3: CASSFAGGSYEQYF. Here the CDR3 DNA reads TGTGCCAGCAGCTTCGCAGGGGGTTCCTACGAGCAGTACTTC.

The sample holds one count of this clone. The CDR3 loop reads CASSPWVQEEKLFF. CDR3 sequence (DNA): TGTGCCAGTAGTCCGTGGGTCCAGGAAGAAAAACTGTTTTTT. The chain uses TRBV19 and TRBJ1-4; D call uncertain. From germline, CDR1 is LNHDA and CDR2 SQIVND (reference sequence). V dropped 5 bases and J dropped 8 bases, with 15 bases sitting between them. This CDR3 region has 14 residues.

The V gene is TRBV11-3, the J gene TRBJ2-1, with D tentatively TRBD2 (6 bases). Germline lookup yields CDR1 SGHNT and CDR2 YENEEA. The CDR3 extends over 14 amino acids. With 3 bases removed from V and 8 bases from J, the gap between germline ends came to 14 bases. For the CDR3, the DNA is TGTGCCAGCAGCTTCGGGGACTCCCTACATGAGCAGTTCTTC. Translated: CASSFGDSLHEQFF.

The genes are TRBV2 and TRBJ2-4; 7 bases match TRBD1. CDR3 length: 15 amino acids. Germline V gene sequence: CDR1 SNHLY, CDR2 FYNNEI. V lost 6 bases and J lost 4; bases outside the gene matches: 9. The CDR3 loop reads CASRRDETGKNIQYF. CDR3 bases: TGTGCCAGCAGGAGGGATGAGACAGGGAAAAACATTCAGTACTTC.